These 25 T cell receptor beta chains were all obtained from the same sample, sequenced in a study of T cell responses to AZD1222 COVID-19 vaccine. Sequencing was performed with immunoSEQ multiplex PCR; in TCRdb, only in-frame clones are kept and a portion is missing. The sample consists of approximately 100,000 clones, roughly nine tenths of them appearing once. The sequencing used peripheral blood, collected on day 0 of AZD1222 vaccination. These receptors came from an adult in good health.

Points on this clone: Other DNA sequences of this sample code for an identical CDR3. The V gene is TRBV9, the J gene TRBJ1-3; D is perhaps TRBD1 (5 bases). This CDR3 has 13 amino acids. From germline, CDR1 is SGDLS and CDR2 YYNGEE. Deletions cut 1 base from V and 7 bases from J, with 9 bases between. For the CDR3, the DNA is TGTGCCAGCAGCGTATCTGGGGGGAACACCATATATTTT. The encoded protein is CASSVSGGNTIYF.

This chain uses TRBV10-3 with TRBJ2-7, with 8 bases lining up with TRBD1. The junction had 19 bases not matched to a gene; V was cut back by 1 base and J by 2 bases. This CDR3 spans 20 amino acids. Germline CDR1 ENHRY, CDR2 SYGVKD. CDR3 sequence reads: CAISEWGLYSGQGLTYEQYF. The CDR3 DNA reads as TGTGCCATCAGTGAGTGGGGTTTATATTCTGGACAGGGATTAACCTACGAGCAGTACTTC.

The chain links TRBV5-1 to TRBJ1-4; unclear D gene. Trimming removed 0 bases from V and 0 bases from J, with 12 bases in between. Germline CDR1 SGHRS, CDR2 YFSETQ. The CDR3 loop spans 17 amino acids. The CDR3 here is CASSLAGRQATNEKLFF. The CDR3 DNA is TGCGCCAGCAGCTTGGCCGGCCGGCAGGCAACTAATGAAAAACTGTTTTTT. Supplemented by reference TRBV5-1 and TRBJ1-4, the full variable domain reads KAGVTQTPRYLIKTRGQQVTLSCSPISGHRSVSWYQQTPGQGLQFLFEYFSETQRNKGNFPGRFSGRQFSNSRSEMNVSTLELGDSALYLCASSLAGRQATNEKLFFGSGTQLSVL.

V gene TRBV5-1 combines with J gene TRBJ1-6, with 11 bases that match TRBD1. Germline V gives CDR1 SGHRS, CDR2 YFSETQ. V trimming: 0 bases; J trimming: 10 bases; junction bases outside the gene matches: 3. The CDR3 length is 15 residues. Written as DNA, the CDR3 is TGCGCCAGCAGCTTGGTGGGACAGGGGGGATCACCCCTCCACTTT. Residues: CASSLVGQGGSPLHF.

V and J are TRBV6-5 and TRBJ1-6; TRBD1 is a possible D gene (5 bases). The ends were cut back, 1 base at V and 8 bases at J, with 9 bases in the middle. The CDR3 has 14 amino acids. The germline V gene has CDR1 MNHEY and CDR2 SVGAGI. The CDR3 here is CASSYWDGDSPLHF. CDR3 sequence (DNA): TGTGCCAGCAGTTACTGGGACGGTGATTCACCCCTCCACTTT.

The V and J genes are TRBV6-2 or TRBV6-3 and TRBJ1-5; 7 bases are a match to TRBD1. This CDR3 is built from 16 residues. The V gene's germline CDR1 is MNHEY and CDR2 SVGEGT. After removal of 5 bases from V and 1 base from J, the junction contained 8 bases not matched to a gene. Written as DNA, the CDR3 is TGTGCCAGCAGTCACAGACAGGGTGGAAGCAATCAGCCCCAGCATTTT. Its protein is CASSHRQGGSNQPQHF.

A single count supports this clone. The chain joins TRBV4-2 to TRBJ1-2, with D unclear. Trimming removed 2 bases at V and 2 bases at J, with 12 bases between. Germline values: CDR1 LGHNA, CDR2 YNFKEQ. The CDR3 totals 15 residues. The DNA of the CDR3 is TGTGCCAGCAGCCAATTCGCCGCAACAAACTATGGCTACACCTTC. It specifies CASSQFAATNYGYTF.

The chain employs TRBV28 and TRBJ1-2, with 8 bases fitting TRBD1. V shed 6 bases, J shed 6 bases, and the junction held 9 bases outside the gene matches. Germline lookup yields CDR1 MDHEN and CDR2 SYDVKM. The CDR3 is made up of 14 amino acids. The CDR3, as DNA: TGTGCCAGCAGGGAGCTGGGACAGGTGGATGGCTACACCTTC. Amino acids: CASRELGQVDGYTF.

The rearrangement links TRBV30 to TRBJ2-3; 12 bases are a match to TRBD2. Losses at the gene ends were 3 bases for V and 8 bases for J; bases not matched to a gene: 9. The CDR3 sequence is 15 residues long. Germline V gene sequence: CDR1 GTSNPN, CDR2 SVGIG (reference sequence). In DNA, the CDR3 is TGTGCCTGGAGCCGGGGACTAGCGGGTGGGGTTACGCAGTATTTT. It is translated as CAWSRGLAGGVTQYF. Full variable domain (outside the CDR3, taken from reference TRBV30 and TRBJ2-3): SQTIHQWPATLVQPVGSPLSLECTVEGTSNPNLYWYRQAAGRGLQLLFYSVGIGQISSEVPQNLSASRPQDRQFILSSKKLLLSDSGFYLCAWSRGLAGGVTQYFGPGTRLTVL.

In DNA form, the CDR3 reads TGTGCCAGCTCACCCACGAACGCGAACACTGAAGCTTTCTTT. Protein sequence: CASSPTNANTEAFF. The chain is built from TRBV18 and TRBJ1-1; D not resolved. The CDR3 sequence is 14 residues long. Germline CDR1 is KGHSH and CDR2 is LQKENI. V was pared by 3 bases and J by 1 base, with 9 bases between.

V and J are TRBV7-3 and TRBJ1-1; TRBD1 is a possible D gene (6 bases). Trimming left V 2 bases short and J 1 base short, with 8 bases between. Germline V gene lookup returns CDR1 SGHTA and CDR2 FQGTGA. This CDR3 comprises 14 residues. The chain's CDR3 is CASSLGTRNTEAFF. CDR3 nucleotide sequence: TGTGCCAGCAGCTTAGGGACACGGAACACTGAAGCTTTCTTT. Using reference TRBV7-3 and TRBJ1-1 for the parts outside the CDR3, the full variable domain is GAGVSQTPSNKVTEKGKYVELRCDPISGHTALYWYRQSLGQGPEFLIYFQGTGAADDSGLPNDRFFAVRPEGSVSTLKIQRTERGDSAVYLCASSLGTRNTEAFFGQGTRLTVV.

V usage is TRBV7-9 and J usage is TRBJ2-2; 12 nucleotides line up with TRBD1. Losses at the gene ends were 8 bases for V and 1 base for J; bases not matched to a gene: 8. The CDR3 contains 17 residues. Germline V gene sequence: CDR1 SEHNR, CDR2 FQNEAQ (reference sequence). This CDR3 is CASRGTGGAGNTGELFF. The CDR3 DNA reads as TGTGCCAGCCGAGGGACAGGGGGCGCGGGGAACACCGGGGAGCTGTTTTTT.

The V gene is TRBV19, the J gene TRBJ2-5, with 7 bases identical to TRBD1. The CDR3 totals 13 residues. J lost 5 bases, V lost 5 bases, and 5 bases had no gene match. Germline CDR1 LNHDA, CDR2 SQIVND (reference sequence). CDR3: CASSYRGQETQYF. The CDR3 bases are TGTGCCAGTAGTTATAGGGGGCAGGAGACCCAGTACTTC.

CDR3 loop: CASSQDLRGGRTEAFF. CDR3 DNA: TGCGCCAGCAGCCAAGATCTGCGGGGAGGAAGAACTGAAGCTTTCTTT. The J gene is TRBJ1-1, the V gene TRBV4-3; D not certain. The germline V gene encodes CDR1 LGHNA and CDR2 YSLEER. The CDR3 is 16 amino acids. The V end lost 0 bases, the J end lost 5 bases, and 16 bases lay between the germline ends.

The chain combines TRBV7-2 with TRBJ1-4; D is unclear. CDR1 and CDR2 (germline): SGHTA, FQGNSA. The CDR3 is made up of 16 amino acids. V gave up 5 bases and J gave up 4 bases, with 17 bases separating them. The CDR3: CASSLGGGAINEKLFF. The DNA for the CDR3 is TGTGCCAGCAGCCTGGGAGGCGGCGCTATTAATGAAAAACTGTTTTTT.

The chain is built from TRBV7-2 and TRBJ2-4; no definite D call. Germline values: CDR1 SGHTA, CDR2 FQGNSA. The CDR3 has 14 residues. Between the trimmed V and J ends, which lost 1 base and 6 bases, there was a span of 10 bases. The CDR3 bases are TGTGCCAGCAGCTTAGGGGGTTCAGGAAACATTCAGTACTTC. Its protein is CASSLGGSGNIQYF.

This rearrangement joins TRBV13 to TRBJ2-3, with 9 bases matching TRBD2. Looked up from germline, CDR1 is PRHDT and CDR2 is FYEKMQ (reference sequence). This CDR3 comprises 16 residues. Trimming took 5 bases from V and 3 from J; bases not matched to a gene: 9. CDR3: CASSRGGGRRTDTQYF. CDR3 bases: TGTGCCAGCAGCCGCGGGGGGGGAAGGAGGACAGATACGCAGTATTTT.

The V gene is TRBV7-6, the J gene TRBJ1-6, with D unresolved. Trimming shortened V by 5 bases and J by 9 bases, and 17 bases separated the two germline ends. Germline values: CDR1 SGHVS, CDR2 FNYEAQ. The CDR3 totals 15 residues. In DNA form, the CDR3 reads TGTGCCAGCAGCCTAGGGATCGGGGTTATTTCACCCCTCCACTTT. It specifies CASSLGIGVISPLHF.

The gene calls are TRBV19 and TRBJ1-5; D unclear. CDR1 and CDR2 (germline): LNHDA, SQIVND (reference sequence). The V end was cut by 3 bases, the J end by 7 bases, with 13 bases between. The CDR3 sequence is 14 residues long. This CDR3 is CASSMGRYEQPQHF. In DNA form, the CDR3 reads TGTGCCAGTAGTATGGGCAGGTACGAGCAGCCCCAGCATTTT.

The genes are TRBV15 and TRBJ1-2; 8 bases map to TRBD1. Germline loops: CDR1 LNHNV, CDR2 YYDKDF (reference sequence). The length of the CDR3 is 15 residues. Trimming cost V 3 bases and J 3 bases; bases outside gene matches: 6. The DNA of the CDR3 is TGTGCCACCAGCAGGGCCAGGGGGCGCGACTATGGCTACACCTTC. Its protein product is CATSRARGRDYGYTF.

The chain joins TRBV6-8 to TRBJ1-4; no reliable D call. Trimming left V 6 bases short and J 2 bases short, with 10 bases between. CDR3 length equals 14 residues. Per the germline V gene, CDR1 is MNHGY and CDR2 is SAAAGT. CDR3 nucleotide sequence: TGTGCCAGCAGCAAGTGGGCCACTAATGAAAAACTGTTTTTT. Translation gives CASSKWATNEKLFF.

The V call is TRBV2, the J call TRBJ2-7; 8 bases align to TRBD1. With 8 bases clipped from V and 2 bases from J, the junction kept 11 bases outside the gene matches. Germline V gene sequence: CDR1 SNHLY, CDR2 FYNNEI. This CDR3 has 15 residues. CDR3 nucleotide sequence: TGTGCCAGCCGAAGACAGGGGACGTCGACCTACGAGCAGTACTTC. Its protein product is CASRRQGTSTYEQYF.

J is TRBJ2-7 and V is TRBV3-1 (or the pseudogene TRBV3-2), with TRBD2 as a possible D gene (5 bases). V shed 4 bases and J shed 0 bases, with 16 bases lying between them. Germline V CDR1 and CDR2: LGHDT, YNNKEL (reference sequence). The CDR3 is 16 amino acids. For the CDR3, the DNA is TGTGCCAGCAGCCTACCCCCTAGGAGGTACTCCTACGAGCAGTACTTC. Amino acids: CASSLPPRRYSYEQYF.

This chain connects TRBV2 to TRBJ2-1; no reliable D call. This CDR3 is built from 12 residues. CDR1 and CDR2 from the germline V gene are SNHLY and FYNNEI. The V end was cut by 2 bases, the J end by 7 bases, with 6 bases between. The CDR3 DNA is TGTGCCAGCAGTGAAAGGTGGAATGAGCAGTTCTTC. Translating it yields CASSERWNEQFF. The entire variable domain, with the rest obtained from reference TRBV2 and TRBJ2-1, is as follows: EPEVTQTPSHQVTQMGQEVILRCVPISNHLYFYWYRQILGQKVEFLVSFYNNEISEKSEIFDDQFSVERPDGSNFTLKIRSTKLEDSAMYFCASSERWNEQFFGPGTRLTVL.

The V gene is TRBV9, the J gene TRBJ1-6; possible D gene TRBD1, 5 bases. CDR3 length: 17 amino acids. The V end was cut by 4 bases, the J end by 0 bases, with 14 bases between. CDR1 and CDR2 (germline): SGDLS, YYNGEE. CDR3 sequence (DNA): TGTGCCAGCAGCCCCCGTGGGGCAAGCTCCTATAATTCACCCCTCCACTTT. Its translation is CASSPRGASSYNSPLHF.